The clone carrying this TCR beta chain turned up a few times. The target antigen is unknown. Germline trimming cut 6 bases from V and 6 bases from J; bases unmatched to any gene: 8. CDR3 length: 15 residues. Germline CDR1 is DFQATT and CDR2 is SNEGSKA (reference sequence). The sample originates from a study of blood T cells in healthy people across ages. Study conclusions and caveats: Long-lived donors carried more naive CD4+ cells and greater diversity than aged donors.

Next came a second PCR, run for about 6 to 11 cycles, which used a sample-barcoded 5' primer along with a J-beta primer mix. Using its own MiXCR run on the 5' RACE reads, TCRdb lists one record per CDR3 protein. The top ten hold 23% of the sample, which has roughly 1.9 million distinct CDR3 sequences, approximately 40% seen once. The TCR was taken from a human donor in good health. Sequenced: blood. The chain has TRBV20-1 and TRBJ2-3; 14 bases are a match to TRBD2. CDR3: CSATGLAGGVDTQYF. CDR3 coding DNA: TGCAGTGCCACCGGACTAGCGGGGGGAGTGGATACGCAGTATTTT.